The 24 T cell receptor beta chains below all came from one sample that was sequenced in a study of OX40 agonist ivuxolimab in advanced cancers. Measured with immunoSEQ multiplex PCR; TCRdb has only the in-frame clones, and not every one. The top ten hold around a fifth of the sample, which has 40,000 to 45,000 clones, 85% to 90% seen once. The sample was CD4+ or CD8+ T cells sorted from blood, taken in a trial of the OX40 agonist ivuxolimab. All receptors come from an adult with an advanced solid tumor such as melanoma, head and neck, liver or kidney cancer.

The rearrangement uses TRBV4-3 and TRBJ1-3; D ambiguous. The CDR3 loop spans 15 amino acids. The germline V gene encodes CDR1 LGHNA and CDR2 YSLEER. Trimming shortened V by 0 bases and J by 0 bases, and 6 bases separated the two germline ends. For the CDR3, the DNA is TGCGCCAGCAGCCAAGACATCCTCTCTGGAAACACCATATATTTT. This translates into CASSQDILSGNTIYF.

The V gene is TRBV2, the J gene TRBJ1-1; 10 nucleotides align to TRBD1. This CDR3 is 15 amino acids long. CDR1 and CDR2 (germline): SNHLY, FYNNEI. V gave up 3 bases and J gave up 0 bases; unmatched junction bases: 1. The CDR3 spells CASSETGGLNTEAFF. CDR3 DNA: TGTGCCAGCAGTGAGACAGGGGGCTTGAACACTGAAGCTTTCTTT.

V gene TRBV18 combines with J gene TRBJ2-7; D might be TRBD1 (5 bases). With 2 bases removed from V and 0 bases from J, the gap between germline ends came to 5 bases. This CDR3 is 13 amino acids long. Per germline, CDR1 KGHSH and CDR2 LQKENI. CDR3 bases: TGTGCCAGCTCACCAGACAGCTCCTACGAGCAGTACGTC. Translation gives CASSPDSSYEQYV.

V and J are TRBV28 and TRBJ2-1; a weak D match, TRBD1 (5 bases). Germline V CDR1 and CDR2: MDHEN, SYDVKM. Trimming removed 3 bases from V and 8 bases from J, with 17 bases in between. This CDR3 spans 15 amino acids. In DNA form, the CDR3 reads TGTGCCAGCAGTTTCTACCGAACAGGTCGGTATGAGCAGTTCTTC. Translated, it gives CASSFYRTGRYEQFF. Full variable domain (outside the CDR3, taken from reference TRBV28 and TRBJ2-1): DVKVTQSSRYLVKRTGEKVFLECVQDMDHENMFWYRQDPGLGLRLIYFSYDVKMKEKGDIPEGYSVSREKKERFSLILESASTNQTSMYLCASSFYRTGRYEQFFGPGTRLTVL.

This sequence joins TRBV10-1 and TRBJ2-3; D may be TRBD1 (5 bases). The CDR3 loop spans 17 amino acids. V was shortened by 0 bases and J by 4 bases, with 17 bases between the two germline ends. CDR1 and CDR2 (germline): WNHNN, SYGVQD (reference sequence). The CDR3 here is CASSESTWAQGADTQYF. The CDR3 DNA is TGCGCCAGCAGTGAGTCGACATGGGCCCAGGGCGCAGATACGCAGTATTTT.

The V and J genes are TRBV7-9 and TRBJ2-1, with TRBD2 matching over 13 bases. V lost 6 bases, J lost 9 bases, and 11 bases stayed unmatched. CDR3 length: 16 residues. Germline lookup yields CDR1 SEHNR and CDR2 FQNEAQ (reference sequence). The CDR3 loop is CASRPSGTSGASEQFF. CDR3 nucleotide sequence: TGTGCCAGCAGGCCATCCGGGACTAGCGGGGCCAGTGAGCAGTTCTTC.

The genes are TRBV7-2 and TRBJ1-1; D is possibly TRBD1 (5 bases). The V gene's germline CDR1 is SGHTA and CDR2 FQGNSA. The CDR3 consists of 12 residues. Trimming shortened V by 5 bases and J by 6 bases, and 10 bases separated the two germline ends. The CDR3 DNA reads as TGTGCCAGCAGCCCTCAGGGACCTGAAGCTTTCTTT. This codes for CASSPQGPEAFF.

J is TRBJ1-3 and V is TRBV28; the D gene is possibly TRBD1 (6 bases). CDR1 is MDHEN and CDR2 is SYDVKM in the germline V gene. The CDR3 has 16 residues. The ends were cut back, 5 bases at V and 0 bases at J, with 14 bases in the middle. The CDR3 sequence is CASSLDRYLSGNTIYF. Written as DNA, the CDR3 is TGTGCCAGCAGTCTCGACAGGTATCTCTCTGGAAACACCATATATTTT.

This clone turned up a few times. The CDR3 bases are TGTGCCAGCAGTGCCGGGACCGTGGACGAGCAGTACTTC. Protein: CASSAGTVDEQYF. The gene calls are TRBV27 and TRBJ2-7; D is possibly TRBD1 or TRBD2 (5 bases each). The CDR3 contains 13 residues. Trimming took 5 bases from V and 5 from J, leaving 13 bases between them. Germline CDR1 reads MNHEY; CDR2 reads SMNVEV (reference sequence).

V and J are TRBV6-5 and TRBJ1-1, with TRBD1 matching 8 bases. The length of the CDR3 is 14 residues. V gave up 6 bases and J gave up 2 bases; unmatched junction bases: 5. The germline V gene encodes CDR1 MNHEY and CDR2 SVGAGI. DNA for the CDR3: TGTGCCAGCAGCACAGGGGGAGATAACACTGAAGCTTTCTTT. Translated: CASSTGGDNTEAFF.

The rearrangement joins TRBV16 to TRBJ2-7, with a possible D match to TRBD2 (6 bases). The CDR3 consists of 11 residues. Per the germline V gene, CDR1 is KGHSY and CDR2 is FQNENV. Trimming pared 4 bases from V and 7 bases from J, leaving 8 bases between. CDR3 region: CASSPRDEQYF. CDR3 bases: TGTGCCAGCAGCCCGCGGGATGAGCAGTACTTC.

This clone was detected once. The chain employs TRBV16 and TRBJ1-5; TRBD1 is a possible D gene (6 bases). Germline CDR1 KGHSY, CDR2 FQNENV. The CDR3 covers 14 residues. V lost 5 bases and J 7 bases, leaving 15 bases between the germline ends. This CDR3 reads CASSYGQGNQPQHF. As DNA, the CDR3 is TGTGCCAGCAGCTACGGGCAGGGGAACCAGCCCCAGCATTTT.

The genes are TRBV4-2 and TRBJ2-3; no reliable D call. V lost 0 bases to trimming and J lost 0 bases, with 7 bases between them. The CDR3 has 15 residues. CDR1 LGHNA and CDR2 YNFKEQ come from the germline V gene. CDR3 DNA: TGTGCCAGCAGCCAAGAGAACTATAGCACAGATACGCAGTATTTT. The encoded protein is CASSQENYSTDTQYF.

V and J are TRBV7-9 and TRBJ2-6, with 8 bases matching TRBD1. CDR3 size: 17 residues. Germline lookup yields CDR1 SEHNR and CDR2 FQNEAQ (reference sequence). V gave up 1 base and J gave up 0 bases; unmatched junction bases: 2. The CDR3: CASSLGGTGSGANVLTF. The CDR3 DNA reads TGTGCCAGCAGCTTAGGAGGGACAGGCTCTGGGGCCAACGTCCTGACTTTC.

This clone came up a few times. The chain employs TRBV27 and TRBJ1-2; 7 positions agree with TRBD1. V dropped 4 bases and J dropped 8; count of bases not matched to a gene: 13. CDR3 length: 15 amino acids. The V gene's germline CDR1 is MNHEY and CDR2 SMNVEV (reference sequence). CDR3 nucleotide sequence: TGTGCCAGCAGTTCCAACCTAGACAGGGTATACGGCTACACCTTC. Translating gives CASSSNLDRVYGYTF.

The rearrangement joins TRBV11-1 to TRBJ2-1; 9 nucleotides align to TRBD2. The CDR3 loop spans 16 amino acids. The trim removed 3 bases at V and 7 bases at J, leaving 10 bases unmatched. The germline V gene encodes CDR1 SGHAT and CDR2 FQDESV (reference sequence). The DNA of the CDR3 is TGTGCCAGCAGCTTCACGCGGGGGGGCACCAGTAATGAGCAGTTCTTC. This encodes CASSFTRGGTSNEQFF.

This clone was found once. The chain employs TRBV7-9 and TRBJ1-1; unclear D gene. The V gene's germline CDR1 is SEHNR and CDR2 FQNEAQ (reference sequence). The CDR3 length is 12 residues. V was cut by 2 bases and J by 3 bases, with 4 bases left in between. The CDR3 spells CASSLMYTEAFF. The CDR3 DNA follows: TGTGCCAGCAGCTTAATGTACACTGAAGCTTTCTTT.

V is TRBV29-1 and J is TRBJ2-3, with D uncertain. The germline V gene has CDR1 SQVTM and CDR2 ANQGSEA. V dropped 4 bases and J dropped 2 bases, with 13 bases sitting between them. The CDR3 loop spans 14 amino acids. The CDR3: CSVAGSLHTDTQYF. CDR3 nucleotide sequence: TGCAGCGTTGCTGGCAGCCTTCACACAGATACGCAGTATTTT.

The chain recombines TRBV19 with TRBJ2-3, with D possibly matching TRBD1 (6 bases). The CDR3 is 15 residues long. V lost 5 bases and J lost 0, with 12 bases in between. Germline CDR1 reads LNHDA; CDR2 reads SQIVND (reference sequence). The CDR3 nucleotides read TGTGCCAGTAGTTGGACAGCTCAAAGCACAGATACGCAGTATTTT. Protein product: CASSWTAQSTDTQYF.

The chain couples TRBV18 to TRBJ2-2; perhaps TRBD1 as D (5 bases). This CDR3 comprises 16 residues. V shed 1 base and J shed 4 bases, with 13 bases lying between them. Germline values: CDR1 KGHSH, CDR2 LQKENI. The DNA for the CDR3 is TGTGCCAGCTCACCACAGGACAAATGGATCACCGGGGAGCTGTTTTTT. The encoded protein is CASSPQDKWITGELFF.

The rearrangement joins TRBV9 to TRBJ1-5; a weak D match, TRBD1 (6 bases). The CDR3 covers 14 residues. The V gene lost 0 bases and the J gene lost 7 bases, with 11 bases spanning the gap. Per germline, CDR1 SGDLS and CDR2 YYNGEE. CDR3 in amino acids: CASSVEGGTQPQHF. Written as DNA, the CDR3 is TGTGCCAGCAGCGTAGAAGGGGGAACGCAGCCCCAGCATTTT.

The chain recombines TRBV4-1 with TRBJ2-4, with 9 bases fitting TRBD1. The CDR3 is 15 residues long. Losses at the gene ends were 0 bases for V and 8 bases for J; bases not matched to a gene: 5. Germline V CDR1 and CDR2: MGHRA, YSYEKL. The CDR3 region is CASSQDGQGIDIQYF. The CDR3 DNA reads TGCGCCAGCAGCCAAGATGGACAGGGGATTGACATTCAGTACTTC.

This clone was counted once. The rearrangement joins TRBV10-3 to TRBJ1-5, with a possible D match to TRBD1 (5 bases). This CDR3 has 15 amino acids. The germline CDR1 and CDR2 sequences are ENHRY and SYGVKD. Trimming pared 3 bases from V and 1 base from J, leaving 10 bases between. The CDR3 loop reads CAISDVQVSNQPQHF. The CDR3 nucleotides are TGTGCCATCAGTGATGTACAGGTGAGCAATCAGCCCCAGCATTTT.

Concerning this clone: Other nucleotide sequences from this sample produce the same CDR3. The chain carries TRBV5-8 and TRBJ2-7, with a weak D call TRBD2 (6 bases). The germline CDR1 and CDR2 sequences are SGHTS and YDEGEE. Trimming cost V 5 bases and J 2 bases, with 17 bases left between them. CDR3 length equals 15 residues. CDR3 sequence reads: CASSITGGGTYEQYV. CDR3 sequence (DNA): TGTGCCAGCAGTATCACTGGCGGAGGGACCTACGAGCAGTACGTC.